This entry lists 16 T cell receptor beta chains sequenced from one sample in a study of blood T cell repertoires in COVID-19. Clones were read by immunoSEQ multiplex PCR, and TCRdb kept only the in-frame ones, dropping some. The sample has 95,000 to 150,000 clones; around 86% are singletons. The specimen sequenced was peripheral blood. Receptors originate from a woman of 80 years or more with acute or convalescent COVID-19.

The gene calls are TRBV7-9 and TRBJ1-2; a weak D match, TRBD1 (5 bases). V dropped 3 bases and J dropped 8 bases, with 19 bases sitting between them. The CDR3 is made up of 15 amino acids. Per the germline V gene, CDR1 is SEHNR and CDR2 is FQNEAQ (reference sequence). DNA of the CDR3: TGTGCCAGCAGCTTGTCTGGGGGGGAAACATCCGGCTACACCTTC. Amino acids: CASSLSGGETSGYTF.

This chain joins TRBV6-2 or TRBV6-3 and TRBJ2-5; 14 bases match TRBD2. J gave up 5 bases and V 4 bases, and 12 bases lay outside the gene matches. CDR3 length equals 18 residues. Germline V gene lookup returns CDR1 MNHEY and CDR2 SVGEGT. The CDR3 spells CASSWGLGLAGVQETQYF. The DNA of the CDR3 is TGTGCCAGCAGTTGGGGGCTGGGACTAGCGGGGGTACAGGAGACCCAGTACTTC.

V and J are TRBV6-5 and TRBJ2-5; 13 positions match TRBD2. V shed 4 bases, J shed 1 base, and the junction held 0 bases outside the gene matches. Per germline, CDR1 MNHEY and CDR2 SVGAGI. CDR3 length: 15 residues. The CDR3 region has the DNA TGTGCCAGCAGTTGGACTAGCGGGGGCCAAGAGACCCAGTACTTC. It codes for CASSWTSGGQETQYF.

This clone showed up just once. The chain has TRBV20-1 and TRBJ1-1; no firm D call. CDR1 is DFQATT and CDR2 is SNEGSKA in the germline V gene (reference sequence). Trimming cost V 4 bases and J 8 bases, with 11 bases left between them. The CDR3 length is 11 residues. For the CDR3, the DNA is TGCAGTGCTATACCCGAGACAGAAGCTTTCTTT. Translated: CSAIPETEAFF.

CDR3 amino acids: CASSPRVAEAFF. The DNA for the CDR3 is TGTGCCAGCAGCCCCCGTGTAGCTGAAGCTTTCTTT. The genes are TRBV7-9 and TRBJ1-1, with D unresolved. Germline V gene data show CDR1 as SEHNR and CDR2 as FQNEAQ (reference sequence). The V and J ends lost 5 bases and 6 bases respectively, with 10 bases between them. CDR3 length: 12 amino acids.

The J gene is TRBJ2-3, the V gene TRBV19, with TRBD2 identical over 9 bases. Trimming removed 3 bases from V and 1 base from J; junction bases left unmatched: 5. This CDR3 is built from 16 residues. The germline V gene encodes CDR1 LNHDA and CDR2 SQIVND (reference sequence). CDR3: CASSIRGGGGTDTQYF. DNA for the CDR3: TGTGCCAGTAGTATCCGCGGCGGGGGGGGCACAGATACGCAGTATTTT. The full variable domain, rest sourced from reference TRBV19 and TRBJ2-3, is DGGITQSPKYLFRKEGQNVTLSCEQNLNHDAMYWYRQDPGQGLRLIYYSQIVNDFQKGDIAEGYSVSREKKESFPLTVTSAQKNPTAFYLCASSIRGGGGTDTQYFGPGTRLTVL.

The chain employs TRBV5-6 and TRBJ1-2, with D perhaps TRBD1 (5 bases). From germline, CDR1 is SGHDT and CDR2 YYEEEE. Trimming removed 0 bases at V and 8 bases at J, with 11 bases between. CDR3 length: 13 residues. The CDR3 DNA reads as TGTGCCAGCAGCTTGGCCTCAGGGATCGGCTACACCTTC. It specifies CASSLASGIGYTF.

V gene TRBV6-5 combines with J gene TRBJ1-1; D remains unclear. The germline V gene encodes CDR1 MNHEY and CDR2 SVGAGI. V lost 0 bases to trimming and J lost 1 base, with 6 bases between them. The CDR3 has 14 residues. The CDR3 protein is CASSYSRANTEAFF. CDR3 coding DNA: TGTGCCAGCAGTTACTCGAGAGCGAACACTGAAGCTTTCTTT.

The chain links TRBV18 to TRBJ2-7, with 7 bases identical to TRBD2. V shed 3 bases, J shed 4 bases, and the junction held 3 bases outside the gene matches. CDR3 size: 13 residues. The V gene's germline CDR1 is KGHSH and CDR2 LQKENI. CDR3 nucleotides: TGTGCCAGCTCACCGGCTAGCGGTTACGAGCAGTACGTC. This gives the protein CASSPASGYEQYV.

The gene calls are TRBV7-9 and TRBJ2-7; 7 bases align to TRBD1. V lost 4 bases, J lost 7 bases, and 10 bases stayed unmatched. The CDR3 sequence is 14 residues long. The germline V gene encodes CDR1 SEHNR and CDR2 FQNEAQ (reference sequence). The CDR3 is CASSSPRTGTEQYF. The CDR3 bases are TGTGCCAGCAGCTCGCCAAGGACAGGTACTGAGCAGTACTTC.

The CDR3 loop reads CASSLGYSDEQFF. The CDR3 region has the DNA TGCGCCAGCAGCTTGGGATACAGTGATGAGCAGTTCTTC. V is TRBV5-1 and J is TRBJ2-1; D call uncertain. In germline, CDR1 is SGHRS, CDR2 YFSETQ. V was pared by 0 bases and J by 8 bases, with 9 bases between. The CDR3 spans 13 residues. The full variable domain, its missing parts supplied by reference TRBV5-1 and TRBJ2-1, is KAGVTQTPRYLIKTRGQQVTLSCSPISGHRSVSWYQQTPGQGLQFLFEYFSETQRNKGNFPGRFSGRQFSNSRSEMNVSTLELGDSALYLCASSLGYSDEQFFGPGTRLTVL.

V is TRBV10-3 and J is TRBJ1-2; D possibly corresponds to TRBD1 (5 bases). The germline V gene encodes CDR1 ENHRY and CDR2 SYGVKD. Trimming took 8 bases from V and 2 from J, leaving 12 bases between them. The CDR3 extends over 13 amino acids. CDR3 sequence (DNA): TGTGCCATCGGTAATGGGGCCAACTATGGCTACACCTTC. Translated, it gives CAIGNGANYGYTF.

The rearrangement links TRBV7-9 to TRBJ1-2; 7 nucleotides align to TRBD1. The V and J ends lost 5 bases and 11 bases, in that order; junction bases with no gene match: 8. Germline V gene sequence: CDR1 SEHNR, CDR2 FQNEAQ (reference sequence). This CDR3 is 12 amino acids long. Written as DNA, the CDR3 is TGTGCCAGCAGCGCACAGGGGAAGTGGTACACCTTC. It encodes CASSAQGKWYTF.

This chain joins TRBV18 and TRBJ2-4, with 10 bases fitting TRBD1. This CDR3 spans 16 amino acids. Germline-derived CDR1 and CDR2 are KGHSH and LQKENI. J was trimmed by 6 bases and V by 3 bases; bases with no gene match: 8. CDR3 nucleotide sequence: TGTGCCAGCTCACCCACCACAGACAGGGGGCGAAACATTCAGTACTTC. Protein sequence: CASSPTTDRGRNIQYF.

The chain links TRBV2 to TRBJ1-2; 10 bases align to TRBD1. The CDR3 covers 16 residues. Losses at the gene ends were 6 bases for V and 7 bases for J; bases not matched to a gene: 14. The germline V gene has CDR1 SNHLY and CDR2 FYNNEI. As DNA, the CDR3 is TGTGCCAGCAGGCCGGGACAGGGGTTTGCATTGCGTGGCTACACCTTC. It codes for CASRPGQGFALRGYTF. Variable domain in full (rest from reference TRBV2 and TRBJ1-2): EPEVTQTPSHQVTQMGQEVILRCVPISNHLYFYWYRQILGQKVEFLVSFYNNEISEKSEIFDDQFSVERPDGSNFTLKIRSTKLEDSAMYFCASRPGQGFALRGYTFGSGTRLTVV.

The chain carries TRBV20-1 and TRBJ2-1, with TRBD2 matching over 11 bases. Germline V lookup: CDR1 DFQATT, CDR2 SNEGSKA (reference sequence). Germline trimming cut 3 bases from V and 6 bases from J; bases unmatched to any gene: 4. The CDR3 contains 14 residues. The CDR3, as DNA: TGCAGTGCTAGTAGCGGGGGGGCCGGCAATGAGCAGTTCTTC. It specifies CSASSGGAGNEQFF.